This T cell receptor beta chain was documented in a study of cytomegalovirus exposure and HLA in healthy donors. Regarding the study as a whole: Most likely, a cluster of highly shared sequence variants arose as a sequencing artifact. Later, an analysis showed that TCR beta chains associated with HLA were more clonally expanded than others that were equally common. The classifier was said to identify cytomegalovirus status with high specificity and sensitivity. Later, an analysis found that common viral pathogens appeared to be linked with several of the most significant clusters.

Germline V CDR1 and CDR2: MGHRA, YSYEKL. There are 17 residues in the CDR3. The V and J ends lost 0 bases and 8 bases, in that order; junction bases with no gene match: 13. Use of 60 Vbeta and 13 Jbeta primers characterized the PCR. Produced via immunoSEQ multiplex PCR; TCRdb's table is partial and in-frame only. This sample has 150,000 to 200,000 clones, with around nine tenths found just once. A word on this clone: Antigen specificity is unknown.

The V gene is TRBV4-1, the J gene TRBJ2-1, with 7 bases that match TRBD2. Sequenced: PBMCs. The source of this sequence is a woman younger than 35 in good health and CMV-seronegative. In DNA, the CDR3 is TGCGCCAGCAGCCAAGAGGGTGGGAGGGCCCTCGGCGATGAGCAGTTCTTC. This translates into CASSQEGGRALGDEQFF.